This T cell receptor beta chain derives from a study of control samples from healthy donors and cancer patients (dated by TCRdb to 2020 to 2022). On this clone: Its antigen target is currently unknown. Base qualities were left out, and no much larger clone turns up one base away.

V lost 1 base and J lost 7 bases; the stretch between them is 9 bases long. Taken from the germline V gene, the CDR1 and CDR2 loops are SGHDT and YYEEEE. From the cysteine through the phenylalanine, the CDR3 covers 13 amino acids. The DNA shown is the 39-base CDR3, in frame from base 1. The library was made by the immunoSEQ multiplex PCR assay. Entries here come from immuneACCESS through TCRdb and include only in-frame sequences with V and J called. Some clones fail to appear in such tables; in the studies checked, an unresolved V gene covers under half of the shortfall, and the cause of the remainder is unknown. This sample has roughly 100,000 clones in its table, and about 91% of those were observed once. 2% to 2.5% of the sample rests with the top ten.

The clonotype originates from a young woman in good health. The chain uses TRBV5-6 and TRBJ1-5, with the D gene not confidently named. What was sequenced was blood. The bases are TGTGCCAGCAGCTTGTTAGGGCGGCAGCCCCAGCATTTT. This encodes CASSLLGRQPQHF. This CDR3, with the reference TRBV5-6 and TRBJ1-5 proteins standing in past its ends, gives the full variable domain DAGVTQSPTHLIKTRGQQVTLRCSPKSGHDTVSWYQQALGQGPQFIFQYYEEEERQRGNFPDRFSGHQFPNYSSELNVNALLLGDSALYLCASSLLGRQPQHFGDGTRLSIL.